Sequencing of this TCR beta chain was carried out in a study of cytotoxic CD8 clonotypes in ibrutinib-treated CLL. Turning to the study itself: The sample average was approximately 250,000 productive templates and roughly 90,000 productive rearrangements.

General observations from the study: There were few public clonotypes, and on treatment they contracted or stayed stable. Investigators sampled sustained-remission and progressing patients at differing times.

To note about this clone: The antigen is unknown.

TCRdb's copy holds only in-frame clones and misses some; the assay was immunoSEQ multiplex PCR. The table includes a few hundred thousand clones, more than 65% detected once. Germline V gives CDR1 MDHEN, CDR2 SYDVKM. The CDR3 has 15 residues. The V and J ends lost 7 bases and 0 bases respectively, with 12 bases between them. The clonotype originates from a human donor with chronic lymphocytic leukemia. The chain joins TRBV28 to TRBJ2-2, with D possibly matching TRBD1 (6 bases). Sequencing used PBMCs, obtained before ibrutinib treatment. CDR3 coding DNA: TGTGCCAGCATGACAGGAGAAGCGAACACCGGGGAGCTGTTTTTT. This gives the protein CASMTGEANTGELFF.